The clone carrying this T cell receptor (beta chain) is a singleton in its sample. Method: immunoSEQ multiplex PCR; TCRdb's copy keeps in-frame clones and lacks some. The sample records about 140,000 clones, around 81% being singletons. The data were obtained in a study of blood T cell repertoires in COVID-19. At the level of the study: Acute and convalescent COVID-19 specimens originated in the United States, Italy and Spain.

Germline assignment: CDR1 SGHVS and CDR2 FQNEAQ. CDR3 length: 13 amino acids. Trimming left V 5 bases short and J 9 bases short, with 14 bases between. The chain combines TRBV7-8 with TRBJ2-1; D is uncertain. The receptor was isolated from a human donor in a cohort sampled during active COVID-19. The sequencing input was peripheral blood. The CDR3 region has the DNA TGTGCCAGCAGCCCACGTATTTACGGTGAGCAGTTCTTC. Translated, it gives CASSPRIYGEQFF. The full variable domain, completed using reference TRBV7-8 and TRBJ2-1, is GAGVSQSPRYKVAKRGQDVALRCDPISGHVSLFWYQQALGQGPEFLTYFQNEAQLDKSGLPSDRFFAERPEGSVSTLKIQRTQQEDSAVYLCASSPRIYGEQFFGPGTRLTVL.